The clone carrying this TCR beta chain was seen repeatedly, ten times or more. Unfractionated PBMC were spiked with known numbers of KT2 clone cells. The data were taken from a study of quantifying T cell responses using KT2 cells. Whole-study context: cDNA was made from DNase-treated RNA using alpha and beta constant primers. Estimated efficiency of the T4 ligation step was above 9% under optimum conditions.

CDR3 size: 14 residues. V lost 3 bases to trimming and J lost 10 bases, with 13 bases between them. Germline CDR1 and CDR2: KGHSH and LQKENI. An oligo carrying a UMI was ligated to the cDNA 3' end. First-round PCR used four to five cycles and beta primers RC1.1 and RC1.2 covering TRBC1 and TRBC2. TCRdb re-called the UMI-ligation and nested PCR reads through MiXCR, storing one row per CDR3 protein. The sample carries tens of thousands of distinct CDR3 sequences, 7.3% recorded once. V gene TRBV18 combines with J gene TRBJ1-6; D is perhaps TRBD1 (5 bases). The sequenced sample consisted of PBMCs spiked with cells of the T cell clone KT2. The TCR was taken from a human donor. In nucleotides, the CDR3 is TGTGCCAGCTCACCTCCGCAGGGTGGATCACCCCTCCACTTT. It encodes CASSPPQGGSPLHF.